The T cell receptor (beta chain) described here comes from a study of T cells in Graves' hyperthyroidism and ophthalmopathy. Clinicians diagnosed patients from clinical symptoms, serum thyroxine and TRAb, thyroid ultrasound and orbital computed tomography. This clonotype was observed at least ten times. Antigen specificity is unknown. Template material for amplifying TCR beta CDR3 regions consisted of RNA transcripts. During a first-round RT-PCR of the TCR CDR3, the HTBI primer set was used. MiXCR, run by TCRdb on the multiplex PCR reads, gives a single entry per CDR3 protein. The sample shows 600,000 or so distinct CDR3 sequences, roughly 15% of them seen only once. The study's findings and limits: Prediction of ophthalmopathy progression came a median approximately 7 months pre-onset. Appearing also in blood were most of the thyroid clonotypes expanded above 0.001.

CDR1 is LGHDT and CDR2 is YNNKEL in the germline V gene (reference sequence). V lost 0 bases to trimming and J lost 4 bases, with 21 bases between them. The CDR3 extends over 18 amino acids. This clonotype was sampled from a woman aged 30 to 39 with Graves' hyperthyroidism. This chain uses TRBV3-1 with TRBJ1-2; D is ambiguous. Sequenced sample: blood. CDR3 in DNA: TGTGCCAGCAGCCAAGATAATGGCCAACCACCGGACGCCTATGGCTACACCTTC. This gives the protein CASSQDNGQPPDAYGYTF.